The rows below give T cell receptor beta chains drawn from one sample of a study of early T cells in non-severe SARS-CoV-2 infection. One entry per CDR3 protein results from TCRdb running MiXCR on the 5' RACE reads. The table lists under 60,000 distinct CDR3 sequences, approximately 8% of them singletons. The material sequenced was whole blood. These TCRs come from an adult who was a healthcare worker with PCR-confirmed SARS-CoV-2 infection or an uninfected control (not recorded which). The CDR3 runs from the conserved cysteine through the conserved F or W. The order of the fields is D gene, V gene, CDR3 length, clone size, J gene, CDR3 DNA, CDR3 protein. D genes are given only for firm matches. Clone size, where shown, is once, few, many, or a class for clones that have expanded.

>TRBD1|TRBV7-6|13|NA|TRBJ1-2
TGTGCCAGCAGCTTAGAGGACAGGCTTGGCTACACCTTC
CASSLEDRLGYTF
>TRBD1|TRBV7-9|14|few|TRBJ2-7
TGTGCCAGCAGCTTGGGACAGGGAATAAGCGAGCAGTACTTC
CASSLGQGISEQYF
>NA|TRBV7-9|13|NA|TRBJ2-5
TGTGCCAGCGGGCGGGACAGCCAAGAGACCCAGTACTTC
CASGRDSQETQYF
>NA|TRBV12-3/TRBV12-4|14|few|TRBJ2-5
TGTGCCAGCAGCCTCGCCCAGGGTGGCGAGACCCAGTACTTC
CASSLAQGGETQYF
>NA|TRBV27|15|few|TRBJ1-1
TGTGCCAGCAGTTTATCGTCGCCAGGAGCGCTAGGAGCTTTCTTT
CASSLSSPGALGAFF
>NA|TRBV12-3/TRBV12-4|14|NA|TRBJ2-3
TGTGCCAGCAGTCTCTTGGGGCACACAGATACGCAGTATTTT
CASSLLGHTDTQYF
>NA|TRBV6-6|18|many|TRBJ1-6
TGTGCCAGCAGTTACTCGATCGAGGGACCCGTGGGGGATTCACCCCTCCACTTT
CASSYSIEGPVGDSPLHF
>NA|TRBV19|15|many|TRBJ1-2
TGTGCCAGTAGTCCGTTACAGGATTGGCGTTATGGCTACACCTTC
CASSPLQDWRYGYTF
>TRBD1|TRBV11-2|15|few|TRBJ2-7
TGTGCCAGCAGCTCCTCGCCGGGACAGGGACTCGAGCAGTACTTC
CASSSSPGQGLEQYF
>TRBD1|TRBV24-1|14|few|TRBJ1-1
TGTGCCACCAGTGCGGGACAGGGAAACACTGAAGCTTTCTTT
CATSAGQGNTEAFF
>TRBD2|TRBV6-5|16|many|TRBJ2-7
TGTGCCAGCAGTTCATCCCCCCGCGGGGGGGCCGACGAGCAGTACTTC
CASSSSPRGGADEQYF
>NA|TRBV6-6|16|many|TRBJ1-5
TGTGCCAGCAGTTACAGCTTTCACAGATCCAATCAGCCCCAGCATTTT
CASSYSFHRSNQPQHF
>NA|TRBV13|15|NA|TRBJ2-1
TGTGCCAGCAGCTTAGGGCAGGGACCCTACAATGAGCAGTTCTTC
CASSLGQGPYNEQFF
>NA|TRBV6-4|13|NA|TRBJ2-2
TGTGCCAGCAGACCGACAGGCGCCGGGGAGCTGTTTTTT
CASRPTGAGELFF
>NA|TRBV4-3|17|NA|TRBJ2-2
TGCGCCAGCAGCCAAGAATTAAACCCCGGAGGCACCGGGGAGCTGTTTTTT
CASSQELNPGGTGELFF
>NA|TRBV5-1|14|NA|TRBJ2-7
TGCGCCAGTAACCGGGACTGGAGCTCCTACGAGCAGTACTTC
CASNRDWSSYEQYF
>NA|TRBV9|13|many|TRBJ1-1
TGTGCCAGCAGCCGGGCAGGGAACACTGAAGCTTTCTTT
CASSRAGNTEAFF
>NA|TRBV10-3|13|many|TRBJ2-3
TGTGCCACCATGGGCGGGGCCGGGGATACGCAGTATTTT
CATMGGAGDTQYF
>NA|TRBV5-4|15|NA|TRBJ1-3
TGTGCCAGCAGCTATCTCACAGACCTTGGAAACACCATATATTTT
CASSYLTDLGNTIYF
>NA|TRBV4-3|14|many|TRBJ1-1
TGCGCCAGCAGCCAAGTTGAGGGAAGGACTGAAGCTTTCTTT
CASSQVEGRTEAFF
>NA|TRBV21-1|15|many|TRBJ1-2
TGTGCCAGCAGCAAAAGGGCAGCTACTAACTATGGCTACACCTTC
CASSKRAATNYGYTF
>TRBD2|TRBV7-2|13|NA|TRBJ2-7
TGTGCCAGCAGCTCAGGAGCGGGGACGGGGCAGTACTTC
CASSSGAGTGQYF
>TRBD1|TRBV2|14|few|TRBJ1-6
TGTGCCAGCAGTGGACAGGGTTATAATTCACCCCTCCACTTT
CASSGQGYNSPLHF
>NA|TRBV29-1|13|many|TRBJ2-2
TGCACGGGGACGGGGGCGACGGCCGGGGAGCTGTTTTTT
CTGTGATAGELFF
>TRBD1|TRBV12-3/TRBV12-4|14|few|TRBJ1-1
TGTGCCAGCAGTATGGGACAGGTGAACACTGAAGCTTTCTTT
CASSMGQVNTEAFF
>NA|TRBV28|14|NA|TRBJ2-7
TGTGCCAGCAGCCGAGGACATCTCCCCTACGAGCAGTACTTC
CASSRGHLPYEQYF
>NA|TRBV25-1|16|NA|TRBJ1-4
TGTGCCAGCAGTGAATATGCCGCCCCAACTAATGAAAAACTGTTTTTT
CASSEYAAPTNEKLFF
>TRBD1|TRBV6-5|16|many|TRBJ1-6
TGTGCCAGCAGTTACCAAACACAGGGGCTGGGTTCACCCCTCCACTTT
CASSYQTQGLGSPLHF
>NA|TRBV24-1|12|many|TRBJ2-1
TGTGCCACCAGTGATTTATGGAATGAGCAGTTCTTC
CATSDLWNEQFF
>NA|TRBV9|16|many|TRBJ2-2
TGTGCCAGCAGCCCCCGGATCGGGGCTGGGACCGGGGAGCTGTTTTTT
CASSPRIGAGTGELFF
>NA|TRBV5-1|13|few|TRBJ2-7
TGCGCCAGTTCGGGACCAAGCTCCTACGAGCAGTACTTC
CASSGPSSYEQYF
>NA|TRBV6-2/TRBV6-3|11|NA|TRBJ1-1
TGTGCCAGCAGTTGGGCAATCGAAGCTTTCTTT
CASSWAIEAFF
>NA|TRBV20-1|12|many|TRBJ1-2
TGCAGTGTCCGGACAAATGGAGATGGCTACACCTTC
CSVRTNGDGYTF
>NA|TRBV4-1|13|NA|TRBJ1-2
TGCGCCAGCAGCCAAGTATATGGGGTTGGCTACACCTTC
CASSQVYGVGYTF
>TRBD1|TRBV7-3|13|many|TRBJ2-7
TGTGCCAGCAGCCGGGACAGGGGCTACGAGCAGTACTTC
CASSRDRGYEQYF
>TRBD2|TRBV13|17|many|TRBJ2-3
TGTGCCAGCAGCCAACCTAGCGGGAGGGCCTATGGGGATACGCAGTATTTT
CASSQPSGRAYGDTQYF
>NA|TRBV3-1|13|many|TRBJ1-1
TGTGCCAGCAGCCCCATATGGGGAACTGAAGTTTTCTTT
CASSPIWGTEVFF
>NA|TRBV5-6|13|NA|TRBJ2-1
TGTGCCAGCAGCTTGGTTGTCGGGAATGAGCAGTTCTTC
CASSLVVGNEQFF
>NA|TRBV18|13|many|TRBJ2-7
TGTGCCAGCTCACCATCTGACGGGAGCGAGCAGTACTTC
CASSPSDGSEQYF
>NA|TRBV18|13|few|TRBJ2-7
TGTGCCAGCTCACCACCGGCCGTGTACGAGCAGTACTTC
CASSPPAVYEQYF
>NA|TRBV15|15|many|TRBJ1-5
TGTGCCACCAGCAGAGATTTGGCCCTAAATCAGCCCCAGCATTTT
CATSRDLALNQPQHF
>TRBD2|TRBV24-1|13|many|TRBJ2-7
TGTGCCACCAGTCCGCGGGAGGGAGGCGAGCAGTACTTC
CATSPREGGEQYF
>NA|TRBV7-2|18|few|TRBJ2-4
TGTGCCAGCAGCCGTCCCGGGGACACATCACTAGCCAAAAACATTCAGTACTTC
CASSRPGDTSLAKNIQYF
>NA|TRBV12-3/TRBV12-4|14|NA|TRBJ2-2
TGTGCCAGCTCGGTGGACGTAGGGACCGGGGAGCTGTTTTTT
CASSVDVGTGELFF
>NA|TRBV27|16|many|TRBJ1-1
TGTGCCAGCAGTCCGTCCCATGGACTGCTGAACACTGAAGCTTTCTTT
CASSPSHGLLNTEAFF
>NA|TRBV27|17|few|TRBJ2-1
TGTGCCAGCAGTTTACAGGGTTGGGAGCGCCCAGGTGCTGAGCAGTTCTTC
CASSLQGWERPGAEQFF
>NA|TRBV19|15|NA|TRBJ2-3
TGTGCCAGTAGTATCGGGTCTCGAACGGGGGATACGCAGTATTTT
CASSIGSRTGDTQYF
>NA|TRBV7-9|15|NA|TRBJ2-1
TGTGCCAGCAGCTCCCCCCCAACTGGGGGAAGTGAGCAGTTCTTC
CASSSPPTGGSEQFF
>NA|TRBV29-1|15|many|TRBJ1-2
TGCAGCGTTGAACGTCTCGGCGGGGCTAACTATGGCTACACCTTC
CSVERLGGANYGYTF
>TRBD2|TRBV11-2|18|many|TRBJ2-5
TGTGCCAGCAGCTTAGGACTAGCGGGAGCCAACCGGAGAGAGACCCAGTACTTC
CASSLGLAGANRRETQYF
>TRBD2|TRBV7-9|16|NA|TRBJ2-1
TGTGCCAGCAGCCTAGGACTAGCGGGAGAAGAATTTGAGCAGTTCTTC
CASSLGLAGEEFEQFF
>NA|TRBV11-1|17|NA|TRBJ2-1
TGTGCCAGCAGGAATCGTCACAGGTTTAGCTCCTACAATGAGCAGTTCTTC
CASRNRHRFSSYNEQFF
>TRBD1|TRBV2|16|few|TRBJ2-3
TGTGCCAGCACCCCGGGACAGGGTAGTTTAGGAGATACGCAGTATTTT
CASTPGQGSLGDTQYF
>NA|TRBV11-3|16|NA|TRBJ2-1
TGTGCCAGCAGCTTAGACGGTCTCCGCTCCTACAATGAGCAGTTCTTC
CASSLDGLRSYNEQFF
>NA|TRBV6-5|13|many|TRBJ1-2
TGTGCCAGCAGTTTACAGGGTATCAATGGCTACACCTTC
CASSLQGINGYTF
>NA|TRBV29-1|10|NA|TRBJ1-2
TGCAGCGTGAGAAAGCAGGGCTACACCTTC
CSVRKQGYTF
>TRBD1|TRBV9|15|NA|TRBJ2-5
TGTGCCAGCAGCGCTGGGACAGGGAGTTGGGAGACCCAGTACTTC
CASSAGTGSWETQYF
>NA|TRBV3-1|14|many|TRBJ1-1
TGTGCCAGCAGCCAAAGGCCAGGGGAGGCTGAAGCTTTCTTT
CASSQRPGEAEAFF
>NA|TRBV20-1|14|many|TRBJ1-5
TGCAGTGCTAGAGACTGGGACGGTAATCAGCCCCAGCATTTT
CSARDWDGNQPQHF
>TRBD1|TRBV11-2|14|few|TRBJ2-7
TGTGCCAGCAGCAAACCGGGACAGTCCTACGAGCAGTACTTC
CASSKPGQSYEQYF